The 30 T cell receptor beta chains below were found in one sample sequenced in a study of control samples from healthy donors and cancer patients. Produced via immunoSEQ multiplex PCR; TCRdb's table is partial and in-frame only. The data show roughly 170,000 clones, 85% to 95% seen once. The sample consisted of blood. The receptor set was obtained from a woman in her late teens or twenties in good health.

This clone was detected only once. The chain couples TRBV27 to TRBJ1-2; perhaps TRBD1 as D (6 bases). The CDR3 has 14 residues. Germline V lookup: CDR1 MNHEY, CDR2 SMNVEV (reference sequence). V lost 4 bases, J lost 0 bases, and 9 bases lay in between. The CDR3 protein is CASSWGGSNYGYTF. The CDR3 DNA sequence: TGTGCCAGCAGTTGGGGGGGCTCTAACTATGGCTACACCTTC.

The chain employs TRBV7-2 and TRBJ2-7; TRBD2 matches at 8 bases. This CDR3 contains 15 residues. Germline values: CDR1 SGHTA, CDR2 FQGNSA. J was trimmed by 2 bases and V by 5 bases; bases with no gene match: 8. CDR3 sequence: CASSPSSGSAYEQYF. The CDR3 DNA reads as TGTGCCAGCAGCCCCTCTAGCGGGTCCGCCTACGAGCAGTACTTC.

V gene TRBV7-9 combines with J gene TRBJ1-2; maybe TRBD1 (6 bases). The CDR3 length is 15 residues. From germline, CDR1 is SEHNR and CDR2 FQNEAQ (reference sequence). Trimming stripped 9 bases from V and 4 bases from J, with 21 bases between. As DNA, the CDR3 is TGTGCCAGTCAAAGCGACGGAGGGACATCCTATGGCTACACCTTC. Translating it yields CASQSDGGTSYGYTF.

The chain links TRBV7-2 to TRBJ2-7, with D possibly being TRBD2 (5 bases). V lost 1 base, J lost 4 bases, and 11 bases lay in between. The CDR3 is made up of 14 amino acids. CDR1 SGHTA and CDR2 FQGNSA come from the germline V gene. The CDR3 sequence: CASSLEGSKYEQYF. CDR3 bases: TGTGCCAGCAGCTTAGAAGGGAGTAAGTACGAGCAGTACTTC.

V usage is TRBV28 and J usage is TRBJ1-1, with D possibly being TRBD1 (6 bases). The V end was cut by 4 bases, the J end by 10 bases, with 25 bases between. Germline V lookup: CDR1 MDHEN, CDR2 SYDVKM. The CDR3 runs to 16 residues. The CDR3 DNA sequence: TGTGCCAGCAGTTCCGGGGGCGGGGGTTGGTCCGTCGGAGCTTTCTTT. Amino acid sequence: CASSSGGGGWSVGAFF.

V usage is TRBV9 and J usage is TRBJ1-1; D is unresolved. The V end lost 2 bases, the J end lost 1 base, and 12 bases lay between the germline ends. The CDR3 length is 15 residues. CDR1 is SGDLS and CDR2 is YYNGEE in the germline V gene. The CDR3 loop reads CASSVGVAPNTEAFF. In DNA, the CDR3 is TGTGCCAGCAGCGTGGGTGTCGCGCCGAACACTGAAGCTTTCTTT.

CDR3 bases: TGTGCCAGCAGTCTCACAGGGAGTTACGAAAAACTGTTTTTT. This translates into CASSLTGSYEKLFF. The chain recombines TRBV27 with TRBJ1-4; D possibly corresponds to TRBD1 (6 bases). Trimming stripped 5 bases from V and 8 bases from J, with 15 bases between. Germline assignment: CDR1 MNHEY and CDR2 SMNVEV (reference sequence). CDR3 length equals 14 residues.

The chain recombines TRBV5-1 with TRBJ1-2; weak D call: TRBD1 (6 bases). V lost 4 bases and J 6 bases, leaving 22 bases between the germline ends. This CDR3 region has 16 residues. Germline values: CDR1 SGHRS, CDR2 YFSETQ. CDR3 loop: CASSDRPSGAENGYTF. CDR3 sequence (DNA): TGCGCCAGCAGCGACAGGCCATCAGGGGCGGAGAATGGCTACACCTTC.

This clone was seen once. This rearrangement joins TRBV7-2 to TRBJ1-5; D possibly corresponds to TRBD1 (6 bases). The V gene lost 4 bases and the J gene lost 7 bases, with 20 bases spanning the gap. CDR3 length equals 16 residues. Per germline, CDR1 SGHTA and CDR2 FQGNSA. The chain's CDR3 is CASSSGGNRARQPQHF. For the CDR3, the DNA is TGTGCCAGCAGCTCAGGAGGCAACAGGGCGCGACAGCCCCAGCATTTT.

V gene TRBV6-5 combines with J gene TRBJ1-5; D not resolved. The V gene lost 0 bases and the J gene lost 6 bases, with 6 bases spanning the gap. Germline V gene lookup returns CDR1 MNHEY and CDR2 SVGAGI. The CDR3 loop spans 13 amino acids. In DNA, the CDR3 is TGTGCCAGCAGTTACTCGAGAGGTCAGCCCCAGCATTTT. This gives the protein CASSYSRGQPQHF.

This clone was observed once. The CDR3 region is CASSPQETQYF. DNA for the CDR3: TGTGCCAGCAGCCCCCAAGAGACCCAGTACTTC. The chain links TRBV2 to TRBJ2-5; D is undetermined. Trimming took off 6 bases at V and 1 base at J, with 3 bases between the two ends. The CDR3 length is 11 residues. Germline V gene lookup returns CDR1 SNHLY and CDR2 FYNNEI.

The DNA of the CDR3 is TGTGCCAGCAGTAAGACAGGGTCCTACGAGCAGTACTTC. Translation: CASSKTGSYEQYF. V and J are TRBV28 and TRBJ2-7, with 7 bases matching TRBD1. The CDR3 loop spans 13 amino acids. Germline CDR1 reads MDHEN; CDR2 reads SYDVKM. Germline trimming cut 5 bases from V and 1 base from J; bases unmatched to any gene: 2. The whole variable domain, remainder taken from reference TRBV28 and TRBJ2-7, is DVKVTQSSRYLVKRTGEKVFLECVQDMDHENMFWYRQDPGLGLRLIYFSYDVKMKEKGDIPEGYSVSREKKERFSLILESASTNQTSMYLCASSKTGSYEQYFGPGTRLTVT.

V is TRBV5-5 and J is TRBJ2-5, with 9 bases lining up with TRBD1. CDR1 and CDR2 from the germline V gene are SGHKS and YYEKEE (reference sequence). This CDR3 region has 12 residues. The ends lost 0 bases at V and 14 bases at J; junction bases unmatched: 5. DNA for the CDR3: TGTGCCAGCAGCTTGGGCCGGGACAGGGATTACTTC. Residues: CASSLGRDRDYF.

The chain couples TRBV7-9 to TRBJ1-5; unclear D gene. Deletions cut 1 base from V and 7 bases from J, with 8 bases between. Germline CDR1 is SEHNR and CDR2 is FQNEAQ (reference sequence). The CDR3 extends over 13 amino acids. CDR3 nucleotides: TGTGCCAGCAGCTTAGGAGGGTGGCAGCCCCAGCATTTT. It yields the protein CASSLGGWQPQHF.

The rearrangement joins TRBV2 to TRBJ2-1; 7 nucleotides match TRBD1. The CDR3 is made up of 19 amino acids. Germline assignment: CDR1 SNHLY and CDR2 FYNNEI. The V segment lost 0 bases and the J segment 4 bases; nucleotides outside the gene matches: 15. CDR3 nucleotides: TGTGCCAGCAGTGAAGCAATGGGACAGTCTCAAAGTTGGTACAATGAGCAGTTCTTC. Translated, it gives CASSEAMGQSQSWYNEQFF.

The V call is TRBV7-8, the J call TRBJ2-5, with 7 bases matching TRBD1. This CDR3 spans 14 amino acids. Trimming took 7 bases from V and 5 from J; bases not matched to a gene: 10. Germline V gene lookup returns CDR1 SGHVS and CDR2 FQNEAQ. CDR3 region: CASTPEQGTETQYF. The CDR3 DNA sequence: TGTGCCAGCACCCCAGAACAGGGGACGGAGACCCAGTACTTC.

The chain carries TRBV19 and TRBJ1-1, with no clear D. The V end was cut by 0 bases, the J end by 3 bases, with 8 bases between. CDR3 size: 14 residues. In germline, CDR1 is LNHDA, CDR2 SQIVND (reference sequence). CDR3 in DNA: TGTGCCAGTAGTATAGAAGGGCGAGACACTGAAGCTTTCTTT. Protein product: CASSIEGRDTEAFF.

The rearrangement joins TRBV28 to TRBJ1-3, with 7 bases aligning to TRBD1. CDR3 length equals 15 residues. Germline V gene lookup returns CDR1 MDHEN and CDR2 SYDVKM. V dropped 5 bases and J dropped 4; count of bases not matched to a gene: 8. Here the CDR3 reads CASSPTGAAGNTIYF. The CDR3, as DNA: TGTGCCAGCAGTCCAACAGGGGCGGCCGGAAACACCATATATTTT.

V is TRBV2 and J is TRBJ1-2; D remains unclear. The CDR3 spans 13 residues. Trimming took off 10 bases at V and 4 bases at J, with 16 bases between the two ends. CDR1 SNHLY and CDR2 FYNNEI come from the germline V gene. The DNA for the CDR3 is TGTGCCACCCCGTCCCCGATTAGCTATGGCTACACCTTC. This translates into CATPSPISYGYTF.

The rearrangement uses TRBV19 and TRBJ1-3; D gene ambiguous. The CDR3 is 14 amino acids. The germline V gene encodes CDR1 LNHDA and CDR2 SQIVND (reference sequence). V dropped 6 bases and J dropped 0 bases, with 9 bases sitting between them. The CDR3 DNA sequence: TGTGCCAGTAGCCTTATTGGCTCTGGAAACACCATATATTTT. Translating gives CASSLIGSGNTIYF.

The rearrangement uses TRBV5-5 and TRBJ2-3, with D possibly being TRBD2 (6 bases). The V gene's germline CDR1 is SGHKS and CDR2 YYEKEE (reference sequence). CDR3 length equals 14 residues. Trimming cost V 5 bases and J 6 bases, with 16 bases left between them. The CDR3 nucleotides read TGTGCCAGCAGGCGCGGCGGGACCCGCGATACGCAGTATTTT. This gives the protein CASRRGGTRDTQYF.

The chain recombines TRBV18 with TRBJ1-1; no reliable D call. Germline loops: CDR1 KGHSH, CDR2 LQKENI. Trimming took off 5 bases at V and 8 bases at J, with 12 bases between the two ends. The CDR3 loop spans 12 amino acids. The CDR3 DNA reads TGTGCCAGCTCATCTTACGTCCCAGAAGCTTTCTTT. Amino acids: CASSSYVPEAFF.

The V call is TRBV7-8, the J call TRBJ1-4, with a weak D call TRBD1 (5 bases). The germline V and J ends were trimmed by 3 bases and 8 bases, with 13 bases remaining between them. CDR1 is SGHVS, CDR2 FQNEAQ, per germline. There are 14 residues in the CDR3. The CDR3 here is CASSLRRGDEKLFF. CDR3 coding DNA: TGTGCCAGCAGCTTGAGGAGGGGAGACGAAAAACTGTTTTTT.

V usage is TRBV6-2 or TRBV6-3 and J usage is TRBJ2-4; 12 nucleotides line up with TRBD2. Trimming took 6 bases from V and 0 from J; bases not matched to a gene: 9. The CDR3 runs 18 residues. The V gene's germline CDR1 is MNHEY and CDR2 SVGEGT. The CDR3 here is CASSYGLAGNLAKNIQYF. The CDR3 coding sequence is TGTGCCAGCAGCTATGGACTAGCGGGGAATCTAGCCAAAAACATTCAGTACTTC.

This clone has a single count. The chain is built from TRBV19 and TRBJ1-2; D is uncertain. CDR1 is LNHDA and CDR2 is SQIVND in the germline V gene (reference sequence). The CDR3 extends over 13 amino acids. V lost 7 bases and J 3 bases, leaving 12 bases between the germline ends. The CDR3 region is CASKNSQYYGYTF. CDR3 coding DNA: TGTGCCAGTAAGAACAGCCAATACTATGGCTACACCTTC.

As regards this clone: This sample also contains other DNA sequences that code for the same CDR3. The J gene is TRBJ1-1, the V gene TRBV27; D remains ambiguous. CDR1 MNHEY and CDR2 SMNVEV come from the germline V gene (reference sequence). This CDR3 has 13 residues. Trimming pared 4 bases from V and 0 bases from J, leaving 6 bases between. CDR3 sequence: CASSYRLNTEAFF. CDR3 sequence (DNA): TGTGCCAGCAGTTACAGATTGAACACTGAAGCTTTCTTT.

The chain uses TRBV5-8 and TRBJ1-1, with a tentative D call TRBD1 (6 bases). The CDR3 contains 14 residues. Trimming took 1 base from V and 8 from J, leaving 15 bases between them. Looked up from germline, CDR1 is SGHTS and CDR2 is YDEGEE. The chain's CDR3 is CASSLYFQGPEAFF. The CDR3 DNA reads as TGTGCCAGCAGCTTGTATTTCCAGGGGCCCGAAGCTTTCTTT.

V is TRBV5-4 and J is TRBJ1-1, with TRBD1 identical over 9 bases. V was clipped by 2 bases and J by 1 base; unmatched bases: 6. CDR1 is SGHNT and CDR2 is YYREEE in the germline V gene (reference sequence). The CDR3 is made up of 16 amino acids. The CDR3 protein is CASSFSTGGWNTEAFF. The CDR3 DNA is TGTGCCAGCAGCTTTTCGACAGGGGGATGGAACACTGAAGCTTTCTTT. The full variable domain, completed using reference TRBV5-4 and TRBJ1-1, is ETGVTQSPTHLIKTRGQQVTLRCSSQSGHNTVSWYQQALGQGPQFIFQYYREEENGRGNFPPRFSGLQFPNYSSELNVNALELDDSALYLCASSFSTGGWNTEAFFGQGTRLTVV.

The chain combines TRBV9 with TRBJ1-2, with no clear D. CDR1 is SGDLS and CDR2 is YYNGEE in the germline V gene. The CDR3 sequence is 13 residues long. V was pared by 4 bases and J by 1 base, with 8 bases between. For the CDR3, the DNA is TGTGCCAGCAGCCCAGGAGGTAACTATGGCTACACCTTC. Protein: CASSPGGNYGYTF.

The chain has TRBV28 and TRBJ1-1; D uncertain. Trimming cost V 6 bases and J 6 bases, with 14 bases left between them. The germline V gene has CDR1 MDHEN and CDR2 SYDVKM. This CDR3 spans 13 amino acids. CDR3 sequence: CASRRGASSEAFF. The CDR3 DNA reads as TGTGCCAGCAGGAGAGGAGCCTCTTCTGAAGCTTTCTTT.